This T cell receptor beta chain was recovered during a study of tumor-infiltrating lymphocytes in primary liver carcinoma. Germline V gene data show CDR1 as LGHNA and CDR2 as YNFKEQ. This CDR3 has 14 residues. The roughly 17-31 mg bulk tissue piece was not sorted before simultaneous RNA and DNA extraction. A primer in the constant region served to generate TCR beta cDNA from around 500 ng of total RNA. Amplification in three nested multiplex PCR rounds with slightly modified ARM-PCR gave rise to TCR beta libraries. TRBV1-TRBV30 forward primers and a C-beta reverse primer were used in the first two PCR rounds, which each ran for approximately 10 cycles. TCRdb used MiXCR to reprocess the multiplex PCR reads, holding one entry per CDR3 protein. Seen here are 44,000 or so distinct CDR3 sequences, less than 85% observed once, and the top ten hold roughly 27%. On this clonotype itself: Mismatch with germline at one junction end may stem from a read error.

The receptor's source is a man aged 40-49 years with primary liver carcinoma and hepatitis B virus infection. The sample taken for sequencing was liver tumor tissue from sampling region 5. Subset noted: tumor region T5, tumor centre. This sequence joins TRBV4-2 and TRBJ2-3; D remains unclear. The DNA for the CDR3 is TGTGCCAGTAGCCAAGATAGCCTCTCAGATATGCAGTATTTT. Translation: CASSQDSLSDMQYF.